The T cell receptor (beta chain) under discussion was sequenced for a study of human T cells and chemical hapten exposure. Findings and caveats of the study: TCRs exceeding a frequency of 1 in 1000 stayed unchanged under DPC sensitization.

TCRdb reprocessed the RACE reads via MiXCR and lists one record per CDR3 protein. Altogether about 46,000 distinct CDR3 sequences are present, about a tenth being singletons, with the ten largest covering 11% to 15%. Time point meaning: pre-sensitization, week 0. Treatment: therapeutic diphenylcyclopropenone sensitization with weekly scalp DPC. This clonotype has only a few counts. Antigen: not known. The source material was whole blood, sampled in connection with sensitization to the hapten diphenylcyclopropenone (DPC). This receptor was identified in a woman aged 40 to 50 with alopecia areata. Some clones in this sample may be carry-over from other donors' samples.

In DNA, the CDR3 is TGTGCCAGCAGTCCAAAAACGGGGGCCCAATGGTATTTT. Translated: CASSPKTGAQWYF. The J gene is TRBJ2-3, the V gene TRBV6-5; possibly TRBD1 or TRBD2 for D (6 bases each). The V end was cut by 5 bases, the J end by 14 bases, with 20 bases between. CDR3 length: 13 amino acids. Per germline, CDR1 MNHEY and CDR2 SVGAGI.